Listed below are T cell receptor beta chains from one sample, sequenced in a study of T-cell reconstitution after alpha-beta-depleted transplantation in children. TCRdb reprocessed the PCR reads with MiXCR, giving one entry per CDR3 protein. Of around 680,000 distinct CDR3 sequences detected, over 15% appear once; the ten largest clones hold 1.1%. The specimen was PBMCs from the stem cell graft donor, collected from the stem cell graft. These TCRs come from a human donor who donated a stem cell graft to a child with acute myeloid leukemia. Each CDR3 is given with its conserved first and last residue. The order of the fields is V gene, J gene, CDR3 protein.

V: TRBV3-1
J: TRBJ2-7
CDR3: CASSQEEQDRGFAYEQYF

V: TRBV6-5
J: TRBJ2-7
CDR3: CASSSGHLYEQYF

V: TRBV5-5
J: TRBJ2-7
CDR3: CASSHRIGGNRYEQYF

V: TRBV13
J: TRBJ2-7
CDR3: CASSLRQGAIHEQYF

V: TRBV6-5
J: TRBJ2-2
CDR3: CASRFGTPLGTGELFF

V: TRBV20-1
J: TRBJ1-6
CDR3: CSARENRGIYNSPLHF

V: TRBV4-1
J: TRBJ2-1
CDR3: CASSQVNLVSYNEQFF

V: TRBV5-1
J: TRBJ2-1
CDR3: CASSYISDEQFF

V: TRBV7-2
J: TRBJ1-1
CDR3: CASSFNRDRGANTEAFF

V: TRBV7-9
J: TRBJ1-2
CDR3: CASSLTRQSGNYGYTF

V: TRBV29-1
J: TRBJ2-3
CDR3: CSVELGITDTQYF

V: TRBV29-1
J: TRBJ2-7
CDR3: CSVTGGQEYEQYF

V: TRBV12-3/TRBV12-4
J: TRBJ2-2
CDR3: CASSSAGGQTGELFF

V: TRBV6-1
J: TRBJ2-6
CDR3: CASSRSTGIGANVLTF

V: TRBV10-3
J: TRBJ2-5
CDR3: CAISTAGETQYF

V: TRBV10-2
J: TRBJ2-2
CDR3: CASSESGQGNTGELFF

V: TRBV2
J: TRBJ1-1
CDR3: CASSGGQGADTEAFF

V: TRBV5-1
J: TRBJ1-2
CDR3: CASSSTVLYGYTF

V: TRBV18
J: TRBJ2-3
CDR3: CASSLQGEDTQYF

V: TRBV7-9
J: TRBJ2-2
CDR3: CASIRRGGPNTGELFF

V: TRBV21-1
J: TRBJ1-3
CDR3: CASIGLNLSGNTIYF

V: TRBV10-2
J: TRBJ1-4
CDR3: CASSESGYAVEKLFF

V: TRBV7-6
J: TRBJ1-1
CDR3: CASSNDRAGWDTEAFF

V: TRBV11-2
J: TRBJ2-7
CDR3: CASSLESSGGLSSYEQYF

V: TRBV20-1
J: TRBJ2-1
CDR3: CSARDGAYNEQFF

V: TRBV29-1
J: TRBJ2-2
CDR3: CSVVGTGFTGELFF